A single sample gave rise to the 9 T cell receptor beta chains below, sequenced in a study of CD8 T cells in ankylosing spondylitis. TCRdb passed the 5' RACE reads through MiXCR, listing each CDR3 protein once. The sample gives 250,000 to 350,000 distinct CDR3 sequences, around 19% of which show up once; 7.8% is in the top ten. Sample: blood, either unsorted or a sorted T cell fraction (not recorded which). All receptors come from a male donor with ankylosing spondylitis or in good health (not recorded which).

Only a few counts were recorded for this clonotype. The genes are TRBV6-1 and TRBJ2-4, with TRBD1 identical over 12 bases. V lost 5 bases and J lost 6; bases outside the gene matches: 5. This CDR3 spans 15 amino acids. Germline CDR1 MNHNS, CDR2 SASEGT. This CDR3 is CASSTGQGAVNIQYF. The DNA for the CDR3 is TGTGCCAGCAGTACGGGACAGGGGGCCGTAAACATTCAGTACTTC.

The chain is built from TRBV20-1 and TRBJ1-6, with 9 bases fitting TRBD1. Germline CDR1 DFQATT, CDR2 SNEGSKA (reference sequence). V shed 5 bases, J shed 6 bases, and the junction held 8 bases outside the gene matches. The CDR3 has 15 residues. Written as DNA, the CDR3 is TGCAGTGCTCGGGACAGGGTGGGGGTTAATTCACCCCTCCACTTT. It encodes CSARDRVGVNSPLHF.

This clonotype has more than one count but fewer than ten. This chain uses TRBV20-1 with TRBJ1-6; 9 nucleotides match TRBD1. The CDR3 length is 15 residues. Germline V gives CDR1 DFQATT, CDR2 SNEGSKA (reference sequence). V gave up 7 bases and J gave up 0 bases; unmatched junction bases: 4. Here the CDR3 reads CSVTGGGSYNSPLHF. CDR3 in DNA: TGCAGTGTGACAGGGGGTGGCTCCTATAATTCACCCCTCCACTTT.

CDR3 sequence (DNA): TGTGCCAGCAGTGAAGCGCTCCTTTCTAATGAGCAGTTCTTC. It specifies CASSEALLSNEQFF. This sequence joins TRBV2 and TRBJ2-1; no reliable D call. The V end was cut by 0 bases, the J end by 7 bases, with 10 bases between. This CDR3 contains 14 residues. Looked up from germline, CDR1 is SNHLY and CDR2 is FYNNEI.

Only a few counts were recorded for this clonotype. The chain joins TRBV7-6 to TRBJ2-5; D not resolved. The V end was cut by 1 base, the J end by 13 bases, with 13 bases between. Germline V CDR1 and CDR2: SGHVS, FNYEAQ. This CDR3 has 12 amino acids. The CDR3 reads CASSLDTQKGYF. The CDR3, as DNA: TGTGCCAGCAGCTTAGATACACAGAAGGGGTACTTC. Combining the CDR3 with reference TRBV7-6 and TRBJ2-5 gives the whole variable domain GAGVSQSPRYKVTKRGQDVALRCDPISGHVSLYWYRQALGQGPEFLTYFNYEAQQDKSGLPNDRFSAERPEGSISTLTIQRTEQRDSAMYRCASSLDTQKGYFGPGTRLLVL.

There are many counts of this clonotype. Here the CDR3 reads CAIRSQAVNEQFF. The CDR3 DNA sequence: TGTGCCATCAGGAGCCAGGCCGTCAATGAGCAGTTCTTC. The chain recombines TRBV10-3 with TRBJ2-1; D call uncertain. This CDR3 spans 13 amino acids. Germline CDR1 reads ENHRY; CDR2 reads SYGVKD. V lost 6 bases and J 6 bases, leaving 12 bases between the germline ends.

This clonotype appeared a few times. V usage is TRBV9 and J usage is TRBJ2-7, with 11 bases matching TRBD2. The V gene end was trimmed by 2 bases and the J gene end by 2 bases; junction bases not matched to a gene: 6. From germline, CDR1 is SGDLS and CDR2 YYNGEE. The CDR3 has 16 residues. The CDR3 sequence is CASSVNTSGSTYEQYV. The DNA of the CDR3 is TGTGCCAGCAGCGTTAACACTAGCGGGAGCACCTACGAGCAGTACGTC.

This clonotype was recorded many times. The genes are TRBV10-2 and TRBJ1-1; 9 nucleotides match TRBD1. Looked up from germline, CDR1 is WSHSY and CDR2 is SAAADI. The CDR3 has 13 residues. V trimming: 8 bases; J trimming: 4 bases; junction bases outside the gene matches: 5. The CDR3 DNA reads TGCGCCAGCTTAAGGGGACAGGGCACTGAAGCTTTCTTT. Translation: CASLRGQGTEAFF.

V gene TRBV12-3 or TRBV12-4 combines with J gene TRBJ1-4; 8 bases fit TRBD1. The CDR3 length is 16 residues. Trimming at V came to 6 bases and at J to 7 bases, leaving 13 bases not matched to a gene. The CDR3 DNA sequence: TGTGCCAGCAGCTCCGGGTTGACAGGGGTTTTTGAAAAACTGTTTTTT. As protein: CASSSGLTGVFEKLFF.